The rows below give T cell receptor beta chains drawn from one sample of a study of T cell responses to AZD1222 COVID-19 vaccine. Assay: immunoSEQ multiplex PCR; the TCRdb copy retains only in-frame clones and omits some. This table has about 120,000 clones, about 90% appearing once. Here the sequenced sample was peripheral blood, taken on day 0 of AZD1222 vaccination. The receptors were sampled from an adult in good health. CDR3s include the opening cysteine and the closing phenylalanine or tryptophan. The order of the fields is J gene, V gene, D gene, clone size, CDR3 protein, CDR3 DNA. D genes are given only for firm matches. A clone size is listed for some rows: how often the clone was seen (once, few, many), or a class if it is expanded.

J gene: TRBJ2-1
V gene: TRBV15
D gene: TRBD2
clone size: few
CDR3 protein: CATSRDRAGGPYNEQFF
CDR3 DNA: TGTGCCACCAGCAGAGATCGGGCGGGAGGGCCCTACAATGAGCAGTTCTTC

J gene: TRBJ1-2
V gene: TRBV28
D gene: NA
clone size: NA
CDR3 protein: CASTNPGTWVYGYTF
CDR3 DNA: TGTGCCAGCACAAATCCCGGGACATGGGTGTATGGCTACACCTTC

J gene: TRBJ1-2
V gene: TRBV9
D gene: NA
clone size: NA
CDR3 protein: CASSKGQLPPGYTF
CDR3 DNA: TGTGCCAGCAGTAAGGGACAACTCCCCCCTGGCTACACCTTC

J gene: TRBJ1-6
V gene: TRBV10-3
D gene: NA
clone size: NA
CDR3 protein: CAIKSAGNSPLHF
CDR3 DNA: TGTGCCATCAAGTCTGCTGGAAATTCACCCCTCCACTTT

J gene: TRBJ2-1
V gene: TRBV5-5
D gene: NA
clone size: NA
CDR3 protein: CASSPRDPSSYNEQFF
CDR3 DNA: TGTGCCAGCAGCCCCCGGGACCCGAGCTCCTACAATGAGCAGTTCTTC

J gene: TRBJ1-1
V gene: TRBV18
D gene: NA
clone size: NA
CDR3 protein: CASSPARAGITEAFF
CDR3 DNA: TGTGCCAGCTCACCAGCACGGGCTGGTATCACTGAAGCTTTCTTT

J gene: TRBJ1-1
V gene: TRBV5-4
D gene: NA
clone size: NA
CDR3 protein: CASSFPEWGNTEAFF
CDR3 DNA: TGTGCCAGCAGCTTCCCTGAGTGGGGGAACACTGAAGCTTTCTTT

J gene: TRBJ2-5
V gene: TRBV5-4
D gene: NA
clone size: NA
CDR3 protein: CASSSRTDQETQYF
CDR3 DNA: TGTGCCAGCAGCTCCCGGACGGACCAAGAGACCCAGTACTTC

J gene: TRBJ1-6
V gene: TRBV7-9
D gene: NA
clone size: NA
CDR3 protein: CASSLGSDSPLHF
CDR3 DNA: TGTGCCAGCAGCTTGGGGTCAGATTCACCCCTCCACTTT

J gene: TRBJ1-1
V gene: TRBV7-6
D gene: NA
clone size: once
CDR3 protein: CASSLRTEAFF
CDR3 DNA: TGTGCCAGCAGCCTGAGGACTGAAGCTTTCTTT

J gene: TRBJ1-4
V gene: TRBV15
D gene: TRBD1
clone size: few
CDR3 protein: CATSRSNRGGNEKLFF
CDR3 DNA: TGTGCCACCAGCAGATCTAACAGGGGCGGTAATGAAAAACTGTTTTTT

J gene: TRBJ1-5
V gene: TRBV6-5
D gene: NA
clone size: NA
CDR3 protein: CASRVRQGNQPQHF
CDR3 DNA: TGTGCCAGCAGGGTCCGACAGGGCAATCAGCCCCAGCATTTT

J gene: TRBJ1-4
V gene: TRBV19
D gene: NA
clone size: NA
CDR3 protein: CASMGRGEKLFF
CDR3 DNA: TGTGCCAGTATGGGGCGAGGTGAAAAACTGTTTTTT

J gene: TRBJ2-5
V gene: TRBV5-4
D gene: TRBD2
clone size: NA
CDR3 protein: CASSLAVAGDWLGETQYF
CDR3 DNA: TGTGCCAGCAGCTTGGCGGTAGCGGGAGATTGGTTGGGCGAGACCCAGTACTTC

J gene: TRBJ1-1
V gene: TRBV11-3
D gene: NA
clone size: once
CDR3 protein: CASSPPGRTEAFF
CDR3 DNA: TGTGCCAGCAGCCCCCCGGGCAGGACTGAAGCTTTCTTT

J gene: TRBJ1-5
V gene: TRBV7-9
D gene: NA
clone size: NA
CDR3 protein: CASSSHSVNQPQHF
CDR3 DNA: TGTGCCAGCAGCTCCCATTCCGTTAATCAGCCCCAGCATTTT

J gene: TRBJ2-7
V gene: TRBV5-1
D gene: TRBD2
clone size: NA
CDR3 protein: CASSLVLAGGFDEQYF
CDR3 DNA: TGCGCCAGCAGCTTGGTACTAGCGGGAGGGTTCGACGAGCAGTACTTC

J gene: TRBJ2-3
V gene: TRBV2
D gene: NA
clone size: NA
CDR3 protein: CASSENSDTQYF
CDR3 DNA: TGTGCCAGCAGTGAAAACTCAGATACGCAGTATTTT